A selection of T cell receptor beta chains follows, all from one sample in a study of vaccination effects on CD4 cells after COVID-19. No antigen is known for these receptors. TCRdb keeps only in-frame clones here, not all; method: immunoSEQ multiplex PCR. The sample holds roughly 60,000 clones, 70% to 85% seen once. The source material was CD4+ T cells from PBMCs cultured without peptide, sampled before COVID-19 vaccination. The receptors here all came from a human donor who had a prior SARS-CoV-2 infection. Each CDR3 is given with its conserved first and last residue. The D gene is left open where the match is weak. Part of the rows lack a size; the others show once, few, many or a class for expanded clones.

CDR3 protein: CASSLVGLAHEGDTQYF; CDR3 DNA: TGTGCCAGCAGCTTAGTGGGACTAGCGCACGAGGGGGATACGCAGTATTTT; V gene: TRBV13; D gene: TRBD2; J gene: TRBJ2-3; clone size: NA
CDR3 protein: CASSEIGGARLNEQYF; CDR3 DNA: TGTGCCAGCAGCGAAATCGGGGGGGCCAGGCTCAACGAGCAGTACTTC; V gene: TRBV7-2; D gene: TRBD2; J gene: TRBJ2-7; clone size: NA
CDR3 protein: CATSTHLGGGSTEAFF; CDR3 DNA: TGTGCCACCAGTACCCATTTAGGGGGCGGTAGTACTGAAGCTTTCTTT; V gene: TRBV15; D gene: TRBD1; J gene: TRBJ1-1; clone size: NA
CDR3 protein: CASSQGWFGQSYEQYF; CDR3 DNA: TGCGCCAGCAGCCAGGGATGGTTTGGTCAGTCCTACGAGCAGTACTTC; V gene: TRBV4-3; D gene: NA; J gene: TRBJ2-7; clone size: NA
CDR3 protein: CSAGFFADTRAEAFF; CDR3 DNA: TGCAGCGCTGGCTTTTTCGCGGACACTCGGGCTGAAGCTTTCTTT; V gene: TRBV29-1; D gene: NA; J gene: TRBJ1-1; clone size: few
CDR3 protein: CASSQAPTGNYGYTF; CDR3 DNA: TGTGCCAGCAGCCAAGCCCCGACAGGGAACTATGGCTACACCTTC; V gene: TRBV4-2; D gene: TRBD1; J gene: TRBJ1-2; clone size: NA
CDR3 protein: CASSKTDPPHTQYF; CDR3 DNA: TGTGCCAGCAGCAAGACAGACCCACCGCATACGCAGTATTTT; V gene: TRBV7-9; D gene: NA; J gene: TRBJ2-3; clone size: NA
CDR3 protein: CASSPTWDFRNTIYF; CDR3 DNA: TGCGCCAGCAGTCCTACTTGGGACTTCAGAAACACCATATATTTT; V gene: TRBV4-1; D gene: NA; J gene: TRBJ1-3; clone size: once
CDR3 protein: CASSLNSARAQYF; CDR3 DNA: TGTGCCAGCAGCTTAAATTCGGCGAGAGCGCAGTATTTT; V gene: TRBV11-2; D gene: NA; J gene: TRBJ2-3; clone size: once
CDR3 protein: CASNKRGGDEQFF; CDR3 DNA: TGTGCCAGCAACAAACGGGGGGGCGATGAGCAGTTCTTC; V gene: TRBV2; D gene: TRBD2; J gene: TRBJ2-1; clone size: NA
CDR3 protein: CASSFHQTGQETQYF; CDR3 DNA: TGTGCCAGCAGCTTCCACCAGACAGGTCAAGAGACCCAGTACTTC; V gene: TRBV7-2; D gene: NA; J gene: TRBJ2-5; clone size: NA
CDR3 protein: CASSQDPSGSSYNEQFF; CDR3 DNA: TGTGCCAGCAGCCAAGATCCGAGCGGGAGCTCCTACAATGAGCAGTTCTTC; V gene: TRBV3-1/TRBV3-2; D gene: TRBD2; J gene: TRBJ2-1; clone size: NA
CDR3 protein: CASSGQSNTEAFF; CDR3 DNA: TGTGCCAGCTCCGGACAGTCGAACACTGAAGCTTTCTTT; V gene: TRBV18; D gene: NA; J gene: TRBJ1-1; clone size: NA
CDR3 protein: CASSLDRGNSPLHF; CDR3 DNA: TGTGCCAGCAGCCTTGACAGGGGCAATTCACCCCTCCACTTT; V gene: TRBV7-2; D gene: TRBD1; J gene: TRBJ1-6; clone size: NA
CDR3 protein: CASSLDSGGVSNQPQHF; CDR3 DNA: TGTGCCAGCAGCTTAGATTCGGGGGGGGTAAGCAATCAGCCCCAGCATTTT; V gene: TRBV7-8; D gene: NA; J gene: TRBJ1-5; clone size: NA
CDR3 protein: CASSTGTGVYGYTF; CDR3 DNA: TGTGCCAGCAGCACCGGGACAGGGGTCTATGGCTACACCTTC; V gene: TRBV3-1/TRBV3-2; D gene: TRBD1; J gene: TRBJ1-2; clone size: NA
CDR3 protein: CASSPARESGELFF; CDR3 DNA: TGTGCCAGCAGCCCAGCCAGGGAATCCGGGGAGCTGTTTTTT; V gene: TRBV7-2; D gene: NA; J gene: TRBJ2-2; clone size: NA
CDR3 protein: CASSSTSPFSYEQYF; CDR3 DNA: TGTGCCAGCAGCTCCACCTCACCGTTCTCCTACGAGCAGTACTTC; V gene: TRBV13; D gene: NA; J gene: TRBJ2-7; clone size: once
CDR3 protein: CASSLGGTGSTGELFF; CDR3 DNA: TGCGCCAGCAGCTTGGGCGGGACAGGGTCCACCGGGGAGCTGTTTTTT; V gene: TRBV5-1; D gene: TRBD1; J gene: TRBJ2-2; clone size: NA
CDR3 protein: CASSSLGRTSSYNEQFF; CDR3 DNA: TGTGCCAGCAGCTCCCTCGGGCGGACGAGCTCCTACAATGAGCAGTTCTTC; V gene: TRBV7-9; D gene: NA; J gene: TRBJ2-1; clone size: few
CDR3 protein: CASSFWLGGKFDSPLHF; CDR3 DNA: TGTGCCAGCAGTTTTTGGCTGGGAGGGAAATTCGATTCACCCCTCCACTTT; V gene: TRBV27; D gene: NA; J gene: TRBJ1-6; clone size: NA
CDR3 protein: CASSQDTGANEKLFF; CDR3 DNA: TGCGCCAGCAGCCAAGATACAGGGGCTAATGAAAAACTGTTTTTT; V gene: TRBV4-3; D gene: TRBD1; J gene: TRBJ1-4; clone size: NA
CDR3 protein: CASSEGTNQPQHF; CDR3 DNA: TGTGCCAGCAGTGAGGGAACGAATCAGCCCCAGCATTTT; V gene: TRBV6-1; D gene: NA; J gene: TRBJ1-5; clone size: NA
CDR3 protein: CASTPGDRKYNYGYTF; CDR3 DNA: TGTGCCAGCACCCCTGGGGACAGGAAGTATAACTATGGCTACACCTTC; V gene: TRBV2; D gene: TRBD1; J gene: TRBJ1-2; clone size: NA
CDR3 protein: CASSPLDRKNIQYF; CDR3 DNA: TGTGCCAGCAGCCCGCTCGACAGAAAAAACATTCAGTACTTC; V gene: TRBV3-1/TRBV3-2; D gene: NA; J gene: TRBJ2-4; clone size: NA
CDR3 protein: CASSPPTRGGRPFNTQYF; CDR3 DNA: TGTGCCAGCTCACCACCGACCCGGGGGGGCCGACCTTTCAATACGCAGTATTTT; V gene: TRBV18; D gene: TRBD2; J gene: TRBJ2-3; clone size: NA
CDR3 protein: CASSQTGTDTQYF; CDR3 DNA: TGTGCCAGCAGTCAGACTGGCACAGATACGCAGTATTTT; V gene: TRBV12-3/TRBV12-4; D gene: NA; J gene: TRBJ2-3; clone size: NA
CDR3 protein: CASRPAGAGSYEQYF; CDR3 DNA: TGCGCCAGCAGGCCCGCAGGGGCGGGATCCTACGAGCAGTACTTC; V gene: TRBV10-1; D gene: NA; J gene: TRBJ2-7; clone size: NA
CDR3 protein: CASIRLGRRLHEKLFF; CDR3 DNA: TGTGCCAGCATCCGCTTGGGACGGCGTCTCCATGAAAAACTGTTTTTT; V gene: TRBV2; D gene: NA; J gene: TRBJ1-4; clone size: NA
CDR3 protein: CASSQDNTRPNYGYTF; CDR3 DNA: TGCGCCAGCAGCCAAGACAACACGCGTCCTAACTATGGCTACACCTTC; V gene: TRBV4-3; D gene: NA; J gene: TRBJ1-2; clone size: NA
CDR3 protein: CASSLWTSGGHGEQFF; CDR3 DNA: TGTGCCAGCAGTTTATGGACTAGCGGGGGCCACGGGGAGCAGTTCTTC; V gene: TRBV27; D gene: TRBD2; J gene: TRBJ2-1; clone size: NA
CDR3 protein: CASSPIGGLGYTF; CDR3 DNA: TGTGCCAGCAGCCCAATCGGCGGGCTCGGCTACACCTTC; V gene: TRBV7-2; D gene: NA; J gene: TRBJ1-2; clone size: NA
CDR3 protein: CAWSRDRGVYEQYF; CDR3 DNA: TGTGCCTGGAGCCGGGACAGGGGGGTCTACGAGCAGTACTTC; V gene: TRBV30; D gene: TRBD1; J gene: TRBJ2-7; clone size: NA
CDR3 protein: CASSLDDRRGGRDPQYF; CDR3 DNA: TGTGCCAGCAGCTTGGATGATCGGCGGGGGGGCAGGGATCCCCAGTACTTC; V gene: TRBV5-4; D gene: TRBD2; J gene: TRBJ2-5; clone size: few
CDR3 protein: CASSLGYGRVYDEQFF; CDR3 DNA: TGCGCCAGCAGCTTGGGCTATGGGAGGGTTTACGATGAGCAGTTCTTC; V gene: TRBV5-1; D gene: TRBD2; J gene: TRBJ2-1; clone size: NA
CDR3 protein: CASSLASRTDTQYF; CDR3 DNA: TGTGCCAGCAGCTTGGCTAGCCGCACAGATACGCAGTATTTT; V gene: TRBV5-6; D gene: NA; J gene: TRBJ2-3; clone size: NA
CDR3 protein: CASSPGLAGGRTYEQYF; CDR3 DNA: TGCGCCAGCAGCCCCGGACTAGCGGGAGGCCGAACCTACGAGCAGTACTTC; V gene: TRBV4-1; D gene: TRBD2; J gene: TRBJ2-7; clone size: NA
CDR3 protein: CASRGGATSGNTIYF; CDR3 DNA: TGTGCCAGCAGAGGTGGGGCAACCTCTGGAAACACCATATATTTT; V gene: TRBV27; D gene: NA; J gene: TRBJ1-3; clone size: once
CDR3 protein: CASSRFPPYEQYF; CDR3 DNA: TGTGCCAGCAGCCGATTTCCCCCTTACGAGCAGTACTTC; V gene: TRBV7-2; D gene: NA; J gene: TRBJ2-7; clone size: NA
CDR3 protein: CASSYTGYGYTF; CDR3 DNA: TGTGCCAGCAGTTACACTGGATATGGCTACACCTTC; V gene: TRBV6-5; D gene: NA; J gene: TRBJ1-2; clone size: NA
CDR3 protein: CASTGAEGNQPQHF; CDR3 DNA: TGTGCCAGCACCGGCGCGGAAGGCAATCAGCCCCAGCATTTT; V gene: TRBV2; D gene: NA; J gene: TRBJ1-5; clone size: NA
CDR3 protein: CASSAGPGQGVEQYF; CDR3 DNA: TGCGCCAGCAGCGCCGGCCCGGGACAGGGGGTCGAGCAGTACTTC; V gene: TRBV5-1; D gene: TRBD1; J gene: TRBJ2-7; clone size: NA
CDR3 protein: CASSLTRNTEAFF; CDR3 DNA: TGTGCCAGCAGCTTGACAAGGAACACTGAAGCTTTCTTT; V gene: TRBV12-3/TRBV12-4; D gene: NA; J gene: TRBJ1-1; clone size: once
CDR3 protein: CASSYGQRNTGELFF; CDR3 DNA: TGTGCCAGCAGTTACGGGCAGAGGAACACCGGGGAGCTGTTTTTT; V gene: TRBV6-6; D gene: NA; J gene: TRBJ2-2; clone size: few
CDR3 protein: CASRQIYRAEYGYTF; CDR3 DNA: TGCGCCAGCAGACAAATATACAGGGCTGAGTATGGCTACACCTTC; V gene: TRBV5-1; D gene: NA; J gene: TRBJ1-2; clone size: once
CDR3 protein: CASSIKGNSNQPQHF; CDR3 DNA: TGTGCCAGTAGTATCAAAGGGAATAGCAATCAGCCCCAGCATTTT; V gene: TRBV19; D gene: NA; J gene: TRBJ1-5; clone size: NA
CDR3 protein: CASSLASGRVKVYEQYF; CDR3 DNA: TGTGCCAGCAGCTTGGCTAGCGGGAGGGTAAAGGTATACGAGCAGTACTTC; V gene: TRBV11-2; D gene: TRBD2; J gene: TRBJ2-7; clone size: NA
CDR3 protein: CATSRGTSGRAGQETQYF; CDR3 DNA: TGTGCCACCAGCAGAGGGACTAGCGGGAGGGCTGGACAAGAGACCCAGTACTTC; V gene: TRBV15; D gene: TRBD2; J gene: TRBJ2-5; clone size: once
CDR3 protein: CAISDDSFDQNGEQFF; CDR3 DNA: TGTGCCATCAGTGATGACTCGTTTGACCAGAACGGTGAGCAGTTCTTC; V gene: TRBV10-3; D gene: NA; J gene: TRBJ2-1; clone size: NA